Following are 23 T cell receptor beta chains from one sample sequenced in a study of shared clonotypes between healthy human individuals. Produced via immunoSEQ multiplex PCR; TCRdb's table is partial and in-frame only. The table includes approximately 1,500,000 clones, under 99% detected once. Sequencing was performed on naive CD4+ T cells sorted from blood. Described subset: CD45RA+ positively selected. The receptors derive from a man under 40 in good health.

The DNA of the CDR3 is TGTGCCAGCAGCTGGGGACCCACGGGACGAGATACGCAGTATTTT. It is translated as CASSWGPTGRDTQYF. The V and J genes are TRBV5-5 and TRBJ2-3; D may be TRBD1 or TRBD2 (5 bases each). CDR3 length equals 15 residues. Between the trimmed V and J ends, which lost 3 bases and 5 bases, there was a span of 16 bases. Germline loops: CDR1 SGHKS, CDR2 YYEKEE (reference sequence).

In DNA form, the CDR3 reads TGTGCCAGTAGTCCGAGAAGCGGCTCCTACAATGAGCAGTTCTTC. Protein product: CASSPRSGSYNEQFF. The V gene is TRBV19, the J gene TRBJ2-1; D may be TRBD2 (5 bases). V lost 5 bases to trimming and J lost 0 bases, with 11 bases between them. This CDR3 contains 15 residues. Germline assignment: CDR1 LNHDA and CDR2 SQIVND (reference sequence).

The chain has TRBV7-2 and TRBJ1-5; no clear D gene. Germline V gene data show CDR1 as SGHTA and CDR2 as FQGNSA. The CDR3 length is 13 residues. V gave up 5 bases and J gave up 6 bases, with 11 bases separating them. The CDR3 DNA is TGTGCCAGCAGCCCGGGCAGAGTTCAGCCCCAGCATTTT. This encodes CASSPGRVQPQHF.

V gene TRBV19 combines with J gene TRBJ2-6; the D is unclear. The CDR3 runs 17 residues. CDR1 and CDR2 from the germline V gene are LNHDA and SQIVND (reference sequence). V was trimmed by 3 bases and J by 4 bases, leaving 16 bases between them. CDR3 protein: CASSIRPGPPGANVLTF. Here the CDR3 DNA reads TGTGCCAGTAGTATCCGGCCAGGTCCACCGGGGGCCAACGTCCTGACTTTC.

The chain joins TRBV28 to TRBJ2-3; perhaps D is TRBD1 or TRBD2 (5 bases each). The CDR3 covers 14 residues. Trimming cost V 5 bases and J 2 bases, with 11 bases left between them. CDR1 is MDHEN, CDR2 SYDVKM, per germline. The CDR3 spells CASSAHGATDTQYF. The CDR3, as DNA: TGTGCCAGCAGTGCTCACGGGGCCACAGATACGCAGTATTTT.

On this clone: Within the sample, other DNA sequences also encode this same CDR3. CDR3: CASSRREGNTGELFF. The CDR3 coding sequence is TGCGCCAGCAGTAGGCGGGAGGGCAACACCGGGGAGCTGTTTTTT. The rearrangement uses TRBV5-1 and TRBJ2-2; 9 nucleotides match TRBD2. The V gene's germline CDR1 is SGHRS and CDR2 YFSETQ. This CDR3 is 15 amino acids long. The ends lost 5 bases at V and 2 bases at J; junction bases unmatched: 4. The whole variable domain, remainder taken from reference TRBV5-1 and TRBJ2-2, is KAGVTQTPRYLIKTRGQQVTLSCSPISGHRSVSWYQQTPGQGLQFLFEYFSETQRNKGNFPGRFSGRQFSNSRSEMNVSTLELGDSALYLCASSRREGNTGELFFGEGSRLTVL.

This chain links TRBV4-3 with TRBJ1-5; D is undetermined. V gave up 0 bases and J gave up 0 bases, with 15 bases separating them. Germline loops: CDR1 LGHNA, CDR2 YSLEER. The CDR3 contains 18 residues. The CDR3 DNA is TGCGCCAGCAGCCAAGATATTTGGAGGGAGGATAGCAATCAGCCCCAGCATTTT. Amino acids: CASSQDIWREDSNQPQHF.

The V and J genes are TRBV10-2 and TRBJ2-7; the D gene is possibly TRBD1 (6 bases). The CDR3 loop spans 12 amino acids. Germline CDR1 reads WSHSY; CDR2 reads SAAADI. V lost 5 bases and J lost 7, with 12 bases in between. The CDR3 nucleotides read TGCGCCAGCAGTACAGGGCCGGGGGAGCAGTACTTC. Protein: CASSTGPGEQYF.

This chain links TRBV4-3 with TRBJ1-5; the match to TRBD1 covers 7 bases. The CDR3 is made up of 15 amino acids. Germline trimming cut 2 bases from V and 3 bases from J; bases unmatched to any gene: 4. CDR1 and CDR2 (germline): LGHNA, YSLEER. CDR3 sequence (DNA): TGCGCCAGCAGCCAAACAGGGGACCTCAATCAGCCCCAGCATTTT. It specifies CASSQTGDLNQPQHF.

The CDR3 reads CASSIGAPPNTIYF. CDR3 sequence (DNA): TGTGCCAGTAGTATCGGGGCGCCGCCGAACACCATATATTTT. V is TRBV19 and J is TRBJ1-3; the D gene is possibly TRBD1 (5 bases). Trimming pared 3 bases from V and 7 bases from J, leaving 13 bases between. Germline V gene lookup returns CDR1 LNHDA and CDR2 SQIVND (reference sequence). The CDR3 contains 14 residues. The full variable domain, its missing parts supplied by reference TRBV19 and TRBJ1-3, is DGGITQSPKYLFRKEGQNVTLSCEQNLNHDAMYWYRQDPGQGLRLIYYSQIVNDFQKGDIAEGYSVSREKKESFPLTVTSAQKNPTAFYLCASSIGAPPNTIYFGEGSWLTVV.

The chain employs TRBV2 and TRBJ2-6, with D tentatively TRBD2 (5 bases). The CDR3 extends over 19 amino acids. Trimming cost V 2 bases and J 1 base, with 18 bases left between them. Germline CDR1 is SNHLY and CDR2 is FYNNEI. Here the CDR3 DNA reads TGTGCCAGCAGTGAAAAGACCGGGGTATCCCTTTCTGGGGCCAACGTCCTGACTTTC. Amino acid sequence: CASSEKTGVSLSGANVLTF.

This clone was counted once. The chain joins TRBV18 to TRBJ1-2; unclear D gene. In germline, CDR1 is KGHSH, CDR2 LQKENI. V was cut by 6 bases and J by 1 base, with 15 bases left in between. CDR3 length: 15 amino acids. CDR3 sequence: CASSLARTDNYGYTF. CDR3 nucleotide sequence: TGTGCCAGCTCGCTTGCCCGGACGGATAACTATGGCTACACCTTC.

The CDR3 bases are TGTGCCAGCAGCGTAGAACCCGGAGGAGGATACGAGCAGTACTTC. Protein: CASSVEPGGGYEQYF. This sequence joins TRBV9 and TRBJ2-7; TRBD2 might be the D (5 bases). Per germline, CDR1 SGDLS and CDR2 YYNGEE. The length of the CDR3 is 15 residues. Trimming left V 0 bases short and J 4 bases short, with 14 bases between.

The table lists this clone with a count of one. The J gene is TRBJ2-3, the V gene TRBV28; 9 nucleotides match TRBD2. V lost 7 bases, J lost 5 bases, and 10 bases stayed unmatched. Germline V gives CDR1 MDHEN, CDR2 SYDVKM. The length of the CDR3 is 15 residues. CDR3 nucleotide sequence: TGTGCCAGCACTGGCAGACTAGCGGAAAGAGATACGCAGTATTTT. This encodes CASTGRLAERDTQYF.

The chain uses TRBV5-1 and TRBJ2-7; TRBD1 matches at 10 bases. Germline V lookup: CDR1 SGHRS, CDR2 YFSETQ. This CDR3 has 15 residues. V was pared by 0 bases and J by 1 base, with 1 base of the junction left unmatched. The CDR3 DNA reads as TGCGCCAGCAGCTTGGGGACAGGGGGTTCCTACGAGCAGTACTTC. Amino acid sequence: CASSLGTGGSYEQYF.

The genes are TRBV7-8 and TRBJ1-1, with D tentatively TRBD1 (5 bases). The CDR3 sequence is 11 residues long. V shed 11 bases and J shed 8 bases, with 15 bases lying between them. The V gene's germline CDR1 is SGHVS and CDR2 FQNEAQ. In DNA form, the CDR3 reads TGTGCCGTCACGGGGGTCTCAGAAGCTTTCTTT. It codes for CAVTGVSEAFF.

This chain connects TRBV15 to TRBJ1-2; D remains ambiguous. The V end lost 5 bases, the J end lost 2 bases, and 6 bases lay between the germline ends. The germline gives CDR1 LNHNV, CDR2 YYDKDF (reference sequence). This CDR3 region has 12 residues. CDR3 in amino acids: CATSLANYGYTF. The CDR3 bases are TGTGCCACCAGCCTAGCAAACTATGGCTACACCTTC.

The chain has TRBV10-3 and TRBJ2-5; D is perhaps TRBD2 (5 bases). The CDR3 covers 14 residues. Germline loops: CDR1 ENHRY, CDR2 SYGVKD. The V gene lost 2 bases and the J gene lost 5 bases, with 12 bases spanning the gap. This CDR3 is CAISEQILAETQYF. The CDR3 DNA follows: TGTGCCATCAGTGAGCAGATTTTAGCGGAGACCCAGTACTTC.

A note on this clone: The same CDR3 also results from other DNA sequences found in this sample. V is TRBV28 and J is TRBJ2-7; D unresolved. The CDR3 runs to 11 residues. The germline V gene has CDR1 MDHEN and CDR2 SYDVKM. V lost 5 bases and J lost 1, with 3 bases in between. CDR3 protein: CASSVSYEQYF. CDR3 DNA: TGTGCCAGCAGTGTATCCTACGAGCAGTACTTC.

V and J are TRBV27 and TRBJ2-2, with 12 bases fitting TRBD2. With 2 bases clipped from V and 0 bases from J, the junction kept 10 bases outside the gene matches. This CDR3 has 20 amino acids. From germline, CDR1 is MNHEY and CDR2 SMNVEV (reference sequence). The CDR3 loop reads CASSLRWLAGGNTNTGELFF. As DNA, the CDR3 is TGTGCCAGCAGTTTACGGTGGCTAGCGGGAGGGAACACGAACACCGGGGAGCTGTTTTTT.

The chain couples TRBV6-4 to TRBJ2-1; no clear D. CDR3 length: 10 amino acids. V lost 9 bases and J 10 bases, leaving 10 bases between the germline ends. The germline V gene has CDR1 MRHNA and CDR2 SNTAGT. CDR3: CARVYDEQFF. CDR3 DNA sequence: TGTGCCAGAGTATATGACGAGCAGTTCTTC.

The V gene is TRBV15, the J gene TRBJ1-4; D ambiguous. Germline-derived CDR1 and CDR2 are LNHNV and YYDKDF (reference sequence). CDR3 length equals 13 residues. V was pared by 0 bases and J by 5 bases, with 4 bases between. CDR3 sequence: CATSRDTNEKLFF. In DNA, the CDR3 is TGTGCCACCAGCAGAGACACAAATGAAAAACTGTTTTTT.

The J gene is TRBJ2-3, the V gene TRBV5-1; 14 bases fit TRBD2. V was clipped by 0 bases and J by 1 base; unmatched bases: 7. Germline loops: CDR1 SGHRS, CDR2 YFSETQ. There are 19 residues in the CDR3. CDR3 bases: TGCGCCAGCAGCTTGGGACTAGCGGGAGGGCCATTGGGCACAGATACGCAGTATTTT. Encoded protein: CASSLGLAGGPLGTDTQYF.